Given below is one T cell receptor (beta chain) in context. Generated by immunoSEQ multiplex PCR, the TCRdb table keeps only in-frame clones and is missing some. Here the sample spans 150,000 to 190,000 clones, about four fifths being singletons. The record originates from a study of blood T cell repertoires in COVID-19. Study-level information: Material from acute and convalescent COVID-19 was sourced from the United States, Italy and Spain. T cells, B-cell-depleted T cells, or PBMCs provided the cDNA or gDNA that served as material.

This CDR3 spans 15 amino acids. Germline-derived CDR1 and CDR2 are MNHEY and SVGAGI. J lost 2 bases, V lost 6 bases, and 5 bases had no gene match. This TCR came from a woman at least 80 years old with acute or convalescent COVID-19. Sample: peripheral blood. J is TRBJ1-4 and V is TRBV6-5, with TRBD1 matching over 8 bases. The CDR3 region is CASSDPGGTNEKLFF. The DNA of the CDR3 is TGTGCCAGCAGCGACCCAGGGGGCACTAATGAAAAACTGTTTTTT.